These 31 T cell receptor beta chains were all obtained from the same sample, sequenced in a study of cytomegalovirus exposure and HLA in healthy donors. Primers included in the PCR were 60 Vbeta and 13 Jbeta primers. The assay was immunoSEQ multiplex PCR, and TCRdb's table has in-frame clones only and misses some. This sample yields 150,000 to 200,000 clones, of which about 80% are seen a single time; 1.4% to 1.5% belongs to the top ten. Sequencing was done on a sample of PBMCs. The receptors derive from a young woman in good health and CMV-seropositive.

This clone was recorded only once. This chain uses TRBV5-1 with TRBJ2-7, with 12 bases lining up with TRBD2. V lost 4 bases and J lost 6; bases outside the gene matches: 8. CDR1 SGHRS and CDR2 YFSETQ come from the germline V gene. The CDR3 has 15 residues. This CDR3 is CASSTGLAGIGEQYF. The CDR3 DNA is TGCGCCAGCAGCACCGGACTAGCGGGAATTGGCGAGCAGTACTTC.

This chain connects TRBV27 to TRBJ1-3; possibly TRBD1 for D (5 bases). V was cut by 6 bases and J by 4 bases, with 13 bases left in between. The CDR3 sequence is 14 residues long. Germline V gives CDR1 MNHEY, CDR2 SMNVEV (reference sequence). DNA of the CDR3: TGTGCCAGCAGCCCGACAGTATCCGGAAACACCATATATTTT. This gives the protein CASSPTVSGNTIYF.

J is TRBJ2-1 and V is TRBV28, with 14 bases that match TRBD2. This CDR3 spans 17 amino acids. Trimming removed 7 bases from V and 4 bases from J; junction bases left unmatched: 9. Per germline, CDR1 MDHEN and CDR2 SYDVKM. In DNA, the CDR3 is TGTGCCAGCAAAGGGACTAGCGGGAGTGTGCGGTACAATGAGCAGTTCTTC. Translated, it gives CASKGTSGSVRYNEQFF. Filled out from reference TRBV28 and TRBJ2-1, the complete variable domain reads DVKVTQSSRYLVKRTGEKVFLECVQDMDHENMFWYRQDPGLGLRLIYFSYDVKMKEKGDIPEGYSVSREKKERFSLILESASTNQTSMYLCASKGTSGSVRYNEQFFGPGTRLTVL.

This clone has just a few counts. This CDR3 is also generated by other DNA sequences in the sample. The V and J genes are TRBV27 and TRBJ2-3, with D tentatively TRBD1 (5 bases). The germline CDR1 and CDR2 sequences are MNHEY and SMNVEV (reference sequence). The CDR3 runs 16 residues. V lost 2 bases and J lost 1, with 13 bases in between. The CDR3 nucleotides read TGTGCCAGCAGTTTACTTGCCCAAGGGGGCACAGATACGCAGTATTTT. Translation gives CASSLLAQGGTDTQYF.

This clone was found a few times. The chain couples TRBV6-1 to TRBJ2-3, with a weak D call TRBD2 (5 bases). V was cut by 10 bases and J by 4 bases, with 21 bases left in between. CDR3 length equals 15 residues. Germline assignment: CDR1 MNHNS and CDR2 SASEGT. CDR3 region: CATRRRADPPDTQYF. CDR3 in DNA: TGTGCCACCCGGCGGCGGGCCGACCCCCCAGATACGCAGTATTTT.

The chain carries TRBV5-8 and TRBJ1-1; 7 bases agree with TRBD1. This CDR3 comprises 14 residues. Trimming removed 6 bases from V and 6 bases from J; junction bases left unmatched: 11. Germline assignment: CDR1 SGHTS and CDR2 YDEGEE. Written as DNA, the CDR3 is TGTGCCAGCACACTTGAGCAGGGGGTCTCTGAAGCTTTCTTT. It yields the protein CASTLEQGVSEAFF.

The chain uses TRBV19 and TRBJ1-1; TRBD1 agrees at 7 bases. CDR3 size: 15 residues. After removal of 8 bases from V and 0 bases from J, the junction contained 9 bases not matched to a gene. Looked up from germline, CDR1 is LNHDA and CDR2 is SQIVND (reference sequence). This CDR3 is CASSDRRLMNTEAFF. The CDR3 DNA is TGTGCCAGTTCGGACAGGCGGTTGATGAACACTGAAGCTTTCTTT. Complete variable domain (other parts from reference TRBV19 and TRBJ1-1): DGGITQSPKYLFRKEGQNVTLSCEQNLNHDAMYWYRQDPGQGLRLIYYSQIVNDFQKGDIAEGYSVSREKKESFPLTVTSAQKNPTAFYLCASSDRRLMNTEAFFGQGTRLTVV.

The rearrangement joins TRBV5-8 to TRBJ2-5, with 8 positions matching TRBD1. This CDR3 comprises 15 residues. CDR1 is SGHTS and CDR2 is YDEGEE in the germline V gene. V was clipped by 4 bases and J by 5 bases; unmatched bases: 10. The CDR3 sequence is CASSVGQDEGETQYF. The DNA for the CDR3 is TGTGCCAGCAGCGTGGGACAGGATGAGGGTGAGACCCAGTACTTC. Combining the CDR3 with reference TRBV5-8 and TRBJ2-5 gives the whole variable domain EAGVTQSPTHLIKTRGQQATLRCSPISGHTSVYWYQQALGLGLQFLLWYDEGEERNRGNFPPRFSGRQFPNYSSELNVNALELEDSALYLCASSVGQDEGETQYFGPGTRLLVL.

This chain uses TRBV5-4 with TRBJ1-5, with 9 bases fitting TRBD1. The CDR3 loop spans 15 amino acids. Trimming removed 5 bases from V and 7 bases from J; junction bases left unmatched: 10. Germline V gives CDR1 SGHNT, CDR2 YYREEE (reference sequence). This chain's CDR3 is CASSSGTGRGQPQHF. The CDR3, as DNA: TGTGCCAGCAGTTCCGGGACAGGGCGGGGGCAGCCCCAGCATTTT.

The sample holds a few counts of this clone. DNA of the CDR3: TGCGCCAGCAGCCCAGAGGGGGGGTATGGCTACACCTTC. Amino acids: CASSPEGGYGYTF. The chain has TRBV4-1 and TRBJ1-2, with a possible D match to TRBD1 (6 bases). V was shortened by 4 bases and J by 5 bases, with 11 bases between the two germline ends. Germline-derived CDR1 and CDR2 are MGHRA and YSYEKL. This CDR3 has 13 residues.

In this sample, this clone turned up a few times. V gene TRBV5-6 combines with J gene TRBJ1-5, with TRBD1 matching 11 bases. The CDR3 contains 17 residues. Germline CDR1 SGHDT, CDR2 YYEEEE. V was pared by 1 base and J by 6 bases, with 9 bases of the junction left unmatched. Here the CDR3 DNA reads TGTGCCAGCAGCTTGTATACCGGGACAGGGGGGGGTCAGCCCCAGCATTTT. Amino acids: CASSLYTGTGGGQPQHF.

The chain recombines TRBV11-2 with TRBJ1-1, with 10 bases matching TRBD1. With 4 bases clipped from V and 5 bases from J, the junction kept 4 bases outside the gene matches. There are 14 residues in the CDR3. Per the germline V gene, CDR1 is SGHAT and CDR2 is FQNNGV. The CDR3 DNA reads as TGTGCCAGCAGCTCGGGACAGGGGCGAACTGAAGCTTTCTTT. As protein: CASSSGQGRTEAFF.

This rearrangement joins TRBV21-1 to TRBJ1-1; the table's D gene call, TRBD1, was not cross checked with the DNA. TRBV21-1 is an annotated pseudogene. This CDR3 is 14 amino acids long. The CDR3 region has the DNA TGTGCCAGCAGCAAAGTCTACAGGGGTGCGCGGGCTTTCTTT. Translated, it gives CASSKVYRGARAFF.

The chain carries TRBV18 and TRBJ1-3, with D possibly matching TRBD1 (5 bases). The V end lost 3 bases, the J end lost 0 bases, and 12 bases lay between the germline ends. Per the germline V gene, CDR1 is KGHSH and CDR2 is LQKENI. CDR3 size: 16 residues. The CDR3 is CASSPLGGGSGNTIYF. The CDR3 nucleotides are TGTGCCAGCTCACCCCTGGGGGGGGGCTCTGGAAACACCATATATTTT.

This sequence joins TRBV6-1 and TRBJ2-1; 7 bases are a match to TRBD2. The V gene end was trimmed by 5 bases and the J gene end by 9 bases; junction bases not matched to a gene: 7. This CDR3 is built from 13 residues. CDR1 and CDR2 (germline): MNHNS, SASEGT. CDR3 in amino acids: CASSSTSPVEQFF. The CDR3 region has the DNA TGTGCCAGCAGTTCGACTAGCCCAGTTGAGCAGTTCTTC.

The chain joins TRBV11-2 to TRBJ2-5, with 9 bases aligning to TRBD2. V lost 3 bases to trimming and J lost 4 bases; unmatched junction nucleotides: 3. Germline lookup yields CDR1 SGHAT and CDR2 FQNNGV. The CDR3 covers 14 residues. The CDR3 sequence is CASSFSGRLETQYF. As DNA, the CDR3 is TGTGCCAGCAGCTTTAGCGGGAGACTAGAGACCCAGTACTTC.

CDR3 protein: CASRWGSGTEHYGYTF. The CDR3 DNA sequence: TGTGCCAGTAGATGGGGCTCCGGGACAGAGCACTATGGCTACACCTTC. The genes are TRBV19 and TRBJ1-2, with TRBD1 matching over 7 bases. The germline V gene encodes CDR1 LNHDA and CDR2 SQIVND (reference sequence). V shed 6 bases and J 3 bases; nucleotides not matched to a gene: 13. There are 16 residues in the CDR3.

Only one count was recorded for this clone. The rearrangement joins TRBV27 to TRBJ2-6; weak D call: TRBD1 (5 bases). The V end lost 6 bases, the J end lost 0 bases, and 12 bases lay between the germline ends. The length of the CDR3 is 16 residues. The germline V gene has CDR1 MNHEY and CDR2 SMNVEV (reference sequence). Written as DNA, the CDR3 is TGTGCCAGCAGGCTGACAGCAGTCTCTGGGGCCAACGTCCTGACTTTC. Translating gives CASRLTAVSGANVLTF.

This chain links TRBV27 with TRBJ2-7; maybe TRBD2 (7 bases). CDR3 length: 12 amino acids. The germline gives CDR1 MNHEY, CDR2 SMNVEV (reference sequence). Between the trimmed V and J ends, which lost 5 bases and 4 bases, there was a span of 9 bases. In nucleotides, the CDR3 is TGTGCCAGCAGTAGGGGGGGTTACGAGCAGTACTTC. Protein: CASSRGGYEQYF.

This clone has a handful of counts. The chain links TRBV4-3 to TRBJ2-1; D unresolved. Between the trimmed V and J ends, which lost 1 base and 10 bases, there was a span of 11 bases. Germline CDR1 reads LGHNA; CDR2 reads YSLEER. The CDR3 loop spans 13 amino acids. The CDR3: CASSQGEVREQFF. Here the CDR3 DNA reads TGCGCCAGCAGCCAAGGCGAGGTTAGGGAGCAGTTCTTC.

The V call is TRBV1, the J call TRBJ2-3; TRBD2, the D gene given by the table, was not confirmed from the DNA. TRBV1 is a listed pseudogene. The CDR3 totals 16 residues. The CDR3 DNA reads TGCACCAGCAGCCAACCACCGACTAGAGCCACAGATACGCAGTATTTT. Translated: CTSSQPPTRATDTQYF.

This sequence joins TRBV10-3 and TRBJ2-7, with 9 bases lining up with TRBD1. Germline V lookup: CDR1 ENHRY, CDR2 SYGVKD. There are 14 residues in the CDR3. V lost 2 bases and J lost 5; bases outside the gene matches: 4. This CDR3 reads CAISERGQGDEQYF. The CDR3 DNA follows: TGTGCCATCAGTGAGCGGGGACAGGGCGACGAGCAGTACTTC.

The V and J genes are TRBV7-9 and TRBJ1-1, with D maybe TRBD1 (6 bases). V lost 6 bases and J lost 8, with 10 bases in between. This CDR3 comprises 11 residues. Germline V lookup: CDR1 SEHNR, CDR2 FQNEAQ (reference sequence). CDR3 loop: CASRSGEEAFF. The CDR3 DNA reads TGTGCCAGCAGATCAGGGGAGGAAGCTTTCTTT.

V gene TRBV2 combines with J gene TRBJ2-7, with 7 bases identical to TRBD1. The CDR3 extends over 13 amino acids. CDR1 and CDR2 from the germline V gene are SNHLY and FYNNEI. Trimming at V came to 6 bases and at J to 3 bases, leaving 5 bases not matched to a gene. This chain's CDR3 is CASSGTESYEQYF. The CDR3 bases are TGTGCCAGCAGCGGGACAGAAAGCTACGAGCAGTACTTC.

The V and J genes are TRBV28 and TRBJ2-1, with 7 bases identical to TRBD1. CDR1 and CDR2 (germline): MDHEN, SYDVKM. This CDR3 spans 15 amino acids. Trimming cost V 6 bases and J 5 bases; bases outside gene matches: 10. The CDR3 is CASRTGQSANNEQFF. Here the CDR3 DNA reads TGTGCCAGCAGGACGGGACAGAGTGCGAACAATGAGCAGTTCTTC.

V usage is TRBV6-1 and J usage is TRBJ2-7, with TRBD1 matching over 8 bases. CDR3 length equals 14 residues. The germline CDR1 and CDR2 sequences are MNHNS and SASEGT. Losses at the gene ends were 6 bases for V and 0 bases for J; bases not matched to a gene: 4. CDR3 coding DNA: TGTGCCAGCAGGACCGGACAGGGCTCCTACGAGCAGTACTTC. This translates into CASRTGQGSYEQYF.

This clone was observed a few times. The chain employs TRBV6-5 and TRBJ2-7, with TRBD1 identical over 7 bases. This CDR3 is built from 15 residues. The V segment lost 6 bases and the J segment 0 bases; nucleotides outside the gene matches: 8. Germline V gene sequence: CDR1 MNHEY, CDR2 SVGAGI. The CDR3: CASRIGQASSYEQYF. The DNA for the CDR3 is TGTGCCAGCAGGATAGGACAGGCCAGCTCCTACGAGCAGTACTTC.

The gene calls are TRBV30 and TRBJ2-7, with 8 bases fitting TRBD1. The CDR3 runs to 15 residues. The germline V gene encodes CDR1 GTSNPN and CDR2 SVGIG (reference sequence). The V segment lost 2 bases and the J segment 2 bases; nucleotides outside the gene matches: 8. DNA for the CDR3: TGTGCCTGGAGTAGGACAGGGACCTTCACCTACGAGCAGTACTTC. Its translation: CAWSRTGTFTYEQYF.

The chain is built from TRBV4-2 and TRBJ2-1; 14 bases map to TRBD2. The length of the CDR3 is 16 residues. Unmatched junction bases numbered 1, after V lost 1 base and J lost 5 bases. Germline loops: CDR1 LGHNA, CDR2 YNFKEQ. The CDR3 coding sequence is TGTGCCAGCAGCCAAGCGGGACTAGCGGGGGACAATGAGCAGTTCTTC. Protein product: CASSQAGLAGDNEQFF.

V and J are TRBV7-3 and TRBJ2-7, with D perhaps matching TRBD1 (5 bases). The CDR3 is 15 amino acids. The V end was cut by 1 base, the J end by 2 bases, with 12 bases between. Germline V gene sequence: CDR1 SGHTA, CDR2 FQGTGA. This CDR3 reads CASSLMGGQAYEQYF. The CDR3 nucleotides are TGTGCCAGCAGCTTAATGGGCGGACAAGCCTACGAGCAGTACTTC.

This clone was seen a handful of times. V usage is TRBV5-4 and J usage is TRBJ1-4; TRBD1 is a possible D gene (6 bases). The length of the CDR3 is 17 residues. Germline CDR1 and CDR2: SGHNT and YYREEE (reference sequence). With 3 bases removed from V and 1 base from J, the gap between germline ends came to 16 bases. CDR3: CASSSRDTLGTNEKLFF. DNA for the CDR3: TGTGCCAGCAGCTCCCGGGACACCCTTGGAACTAATGAAAAACTGTTTTTT.